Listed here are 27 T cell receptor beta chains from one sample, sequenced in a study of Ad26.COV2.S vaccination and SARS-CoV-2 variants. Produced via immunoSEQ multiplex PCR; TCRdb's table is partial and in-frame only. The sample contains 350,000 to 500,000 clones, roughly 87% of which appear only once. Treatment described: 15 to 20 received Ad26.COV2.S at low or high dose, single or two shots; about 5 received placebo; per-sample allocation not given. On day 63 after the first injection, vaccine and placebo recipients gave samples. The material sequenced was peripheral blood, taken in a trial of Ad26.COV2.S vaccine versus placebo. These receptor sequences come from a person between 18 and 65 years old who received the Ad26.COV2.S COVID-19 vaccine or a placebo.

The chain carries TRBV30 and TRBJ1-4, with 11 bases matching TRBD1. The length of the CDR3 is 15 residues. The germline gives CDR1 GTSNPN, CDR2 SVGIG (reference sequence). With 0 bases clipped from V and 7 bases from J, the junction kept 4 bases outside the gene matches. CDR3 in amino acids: CAWSVGTGGIEKLFF. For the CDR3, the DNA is TGTGCCTGGAGTGTGGGGACAGGGGGTATTGAAAAACTGTTTTTT.

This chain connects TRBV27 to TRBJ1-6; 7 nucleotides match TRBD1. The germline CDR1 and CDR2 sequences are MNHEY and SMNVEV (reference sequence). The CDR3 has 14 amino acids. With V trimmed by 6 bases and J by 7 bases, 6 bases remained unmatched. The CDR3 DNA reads TGTGCCAGCAGGGGACAGTTGGTAAATTCACCCCTCCACTTT. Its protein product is CASRGQLVNSPLHF.

The CDR3 sequence: CASSSELGSYNEQFF. CDR3 bases: TGTGCCAGCAGTTCTGAACTGGGCTCCTACAATGAGCAGTTCTTC. The chain recombines TRBV11-2 with TRBJ2-1; D not certain. V shed 6 bases and J shed 0 bases, with 12 bases lying between them. CDR1 is SGHAT and CDR2 is FQNNGV in the germline V gene. The CDR3 totals 15 residues.

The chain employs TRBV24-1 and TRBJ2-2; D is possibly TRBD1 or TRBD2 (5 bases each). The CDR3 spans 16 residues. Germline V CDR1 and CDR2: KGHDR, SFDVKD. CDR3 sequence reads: CVVGTESPANTGELFF. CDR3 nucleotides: TGTGTCGTCGGGACGGAATCACCCGCGAACACCGGGGAGCTGTTTTTT.

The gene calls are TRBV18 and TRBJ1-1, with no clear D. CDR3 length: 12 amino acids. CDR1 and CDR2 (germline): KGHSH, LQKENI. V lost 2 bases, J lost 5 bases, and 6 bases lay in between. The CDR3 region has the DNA TGTGCCAGCTCACCATCCGGTACTGAAGCTTTCTTT. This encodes CASSPSGTEAFF. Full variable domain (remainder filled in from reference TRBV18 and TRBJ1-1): NAGVMQNPRHLVRRRGQEARLRCSPMKGHSHVYWYRQLPEEGLKFMVYLQKENIIDESGMPKERFSAEFPKEGPSILRIQQVVRGDSAAYFCASSPSGTEAFFGQGTRLTVV.

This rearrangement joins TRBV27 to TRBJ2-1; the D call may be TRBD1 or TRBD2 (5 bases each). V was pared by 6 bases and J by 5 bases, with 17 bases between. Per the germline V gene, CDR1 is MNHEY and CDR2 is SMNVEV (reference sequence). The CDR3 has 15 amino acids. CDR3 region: CASSYRDPTHNEQFF. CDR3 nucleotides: TGTGCCAGCAGCTACCGGGACCCTACTCACAATGAGCAGTTCTTC.

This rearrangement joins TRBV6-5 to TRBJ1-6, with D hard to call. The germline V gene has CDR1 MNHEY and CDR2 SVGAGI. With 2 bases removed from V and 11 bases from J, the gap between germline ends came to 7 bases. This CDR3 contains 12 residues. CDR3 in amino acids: CASSYGVAPLHF. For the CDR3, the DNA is TGTGCCAGCAGTTACGGGGTGGCACCCCTCCACTTT.

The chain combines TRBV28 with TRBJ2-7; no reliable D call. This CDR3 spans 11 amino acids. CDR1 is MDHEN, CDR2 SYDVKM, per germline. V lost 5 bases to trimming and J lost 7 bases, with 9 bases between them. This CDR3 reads CASSAIWEQYF. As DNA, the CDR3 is TGTGCCAGCAGTGCTATTTGGGAGCAGTACTTC.

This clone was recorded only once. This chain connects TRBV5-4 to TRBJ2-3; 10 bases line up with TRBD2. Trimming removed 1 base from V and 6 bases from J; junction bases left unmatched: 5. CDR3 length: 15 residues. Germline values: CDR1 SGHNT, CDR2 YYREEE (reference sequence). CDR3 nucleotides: TGTGCCAGCAGCTTGTCTAGCGGGAGCCCCGATACGCAGTATTTT. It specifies CASSLSSGSPDTQYF.

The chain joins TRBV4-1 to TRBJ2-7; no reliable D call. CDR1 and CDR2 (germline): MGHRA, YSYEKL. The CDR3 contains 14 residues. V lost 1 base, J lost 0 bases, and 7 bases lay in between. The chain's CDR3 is CASSQGLPSYEQYF. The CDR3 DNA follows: TGCGCCAGCAGCCAAGGGCTACCCTCCTACGAGCAGTACTTC.

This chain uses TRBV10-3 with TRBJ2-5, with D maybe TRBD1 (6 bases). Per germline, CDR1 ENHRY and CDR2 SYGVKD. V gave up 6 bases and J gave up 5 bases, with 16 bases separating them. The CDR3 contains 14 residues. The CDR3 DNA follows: TGTGCCATCAGGCAACAGGGCTCCCCCGAGACCCAGTACTTC. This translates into CAIRQQGSPETQYF.

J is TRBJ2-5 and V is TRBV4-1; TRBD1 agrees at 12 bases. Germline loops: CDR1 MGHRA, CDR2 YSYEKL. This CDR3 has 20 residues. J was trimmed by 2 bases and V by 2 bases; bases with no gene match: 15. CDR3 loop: CASSQPKPGQGAGGQETQYF. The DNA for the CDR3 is TGCGCCAGCAGCCAACCGAAACCGGGACAGGGGGCGGGAGGGCAAGAGACCCAGTACTTC.

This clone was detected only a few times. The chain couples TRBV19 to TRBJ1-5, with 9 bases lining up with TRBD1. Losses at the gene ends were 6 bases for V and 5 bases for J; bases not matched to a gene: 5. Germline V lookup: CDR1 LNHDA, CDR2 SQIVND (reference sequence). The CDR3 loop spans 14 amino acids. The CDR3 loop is CASREDRGDQPQHF. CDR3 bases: TGTGCCAGTAGGGAGGACAGGGGTGATCAGCCCCAGCATTTT.

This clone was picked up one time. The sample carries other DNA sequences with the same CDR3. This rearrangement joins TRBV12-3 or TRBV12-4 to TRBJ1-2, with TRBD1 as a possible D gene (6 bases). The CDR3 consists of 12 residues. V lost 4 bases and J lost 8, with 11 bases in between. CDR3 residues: CASSSNRDGYTF. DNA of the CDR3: TGTGCCAGCAGTTCAAACAGGGACGGCTACACCTTC.

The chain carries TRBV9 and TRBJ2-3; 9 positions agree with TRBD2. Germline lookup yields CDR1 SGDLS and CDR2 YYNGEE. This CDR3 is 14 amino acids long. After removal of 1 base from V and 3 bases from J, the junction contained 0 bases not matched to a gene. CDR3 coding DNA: TGTGCCAGCAGCGTAAGCGGGAGGACAGATACGCAGTATTTT. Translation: CASSVSGRTDTQYF. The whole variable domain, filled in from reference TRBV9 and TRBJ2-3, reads DSGVTQTPKHLITATGQRVTLRCSPRSGDLSVYWYQQSLDQGLQFLIQYYNGEERAKGNILERFSAQQFPDLHSELNLSSLELGDSALYFCASSVSGRTDTQYFGPGTRLTVL.

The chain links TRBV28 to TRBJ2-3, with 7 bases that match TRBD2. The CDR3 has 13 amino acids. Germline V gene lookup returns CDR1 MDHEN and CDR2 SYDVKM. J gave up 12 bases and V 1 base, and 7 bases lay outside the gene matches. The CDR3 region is CASSLYQAGPQYF. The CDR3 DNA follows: TGTGCCAGCAGTTTATATCAAGCGGGACCACAGTATTTT.

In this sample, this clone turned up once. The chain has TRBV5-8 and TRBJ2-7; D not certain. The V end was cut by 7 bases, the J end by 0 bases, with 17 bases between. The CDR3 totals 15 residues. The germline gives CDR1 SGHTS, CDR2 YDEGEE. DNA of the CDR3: TGTGCCAGCCCTATTGAATCCCCTAGCTCCTACGAGCAGTACTTC. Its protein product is CASPIESPSSYEQYF.

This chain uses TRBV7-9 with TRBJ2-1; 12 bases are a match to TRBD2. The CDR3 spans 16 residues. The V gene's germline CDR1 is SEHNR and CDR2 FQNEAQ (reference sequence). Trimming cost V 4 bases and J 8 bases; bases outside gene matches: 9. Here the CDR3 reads CASSSVTSGRGYEQFF. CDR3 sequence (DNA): TGTGCCAGCAGCTCTGTGACTAGCGGGAGAGGCTATGAGCAGTTCTTC.

CDR3 sequence (DNA): TGTGCCAGTAGTTTAGGGACAGAGATTACCTACGAGCAGTACTTC. This encodes CASSLGTEITYEQYF. This sequence joins TRBV19 and TRBJ2-7, with 7 bases fitting TRBD1. The V gene's germline CDR1 is LNHDA and CDR2 SQIVND (reference sequence). This CDR3 has 15 residues. Losses at the gene ends were 5 bases for V and 2 bases for J; bases not matched to a gene: 9. Full variable domain (rest looked up from reference TRBV19 and TRBJ2-7): DGGITQSPKYLFRKEGQNVTLSCEQNLNHDAMYWYRQDPGQGLRLIYYSQIVNDFQKGDIAEGYSVSREKKESFPLTVTSAQKNPTAFYLCASSLGTEITYEQYFGPGTRLTVT.

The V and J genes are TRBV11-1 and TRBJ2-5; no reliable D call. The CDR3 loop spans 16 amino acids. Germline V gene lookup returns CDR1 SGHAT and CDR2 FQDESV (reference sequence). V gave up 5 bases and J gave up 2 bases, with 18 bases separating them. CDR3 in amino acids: CASSPEVRAAQETQYF. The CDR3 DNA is TGTGCCAGCAGCCCCGAGGTCCGGGCAGCTCAAGAGACCCAGTACTTC.

The CDR3 DNA is TGCGCCAGCATTATCTCGGGGGCTGAAGCTTTCTTT. This translates into CASIISGAEAFF. This chain connects TRBV10-2 to TRBJ1-1; D perhaps matches TRBD1 (5 bases). Germline V gives CDR1 WSHSY, CDR2 SAAADI. Between the trimmed V and J ends, which lost 7 bases and 6 bases, there was a span of 12 bases. This CDR3 region has 12 residues.

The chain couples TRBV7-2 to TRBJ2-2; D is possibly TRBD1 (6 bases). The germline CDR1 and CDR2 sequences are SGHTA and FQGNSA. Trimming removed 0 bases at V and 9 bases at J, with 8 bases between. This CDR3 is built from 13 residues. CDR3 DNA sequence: TGTGCCAGCAGCTTAGCGCAGGGGAGGGAGCTGTTTTTT. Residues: CASSLAQGRELFF. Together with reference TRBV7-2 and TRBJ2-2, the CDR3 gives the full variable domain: GAGVSQSPSNKVTEKGKDVELRCDPISGHTALYWYRQSLGQGLEFLIYFQGNSAPDKSGLPSDRFSAERTGGSVSTLTIQRTQQEDSAVYLCASSLAQGRELFFGEGSRLTVL.

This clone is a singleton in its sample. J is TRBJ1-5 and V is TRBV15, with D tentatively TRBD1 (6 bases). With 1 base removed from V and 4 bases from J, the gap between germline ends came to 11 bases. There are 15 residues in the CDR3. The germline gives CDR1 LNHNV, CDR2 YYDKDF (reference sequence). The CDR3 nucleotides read TGTGCCACCAGCAGAGCCCCCAGGGGAAATCAGCCCCAGCATTTT. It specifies CATSRAPRGNQPQHF.

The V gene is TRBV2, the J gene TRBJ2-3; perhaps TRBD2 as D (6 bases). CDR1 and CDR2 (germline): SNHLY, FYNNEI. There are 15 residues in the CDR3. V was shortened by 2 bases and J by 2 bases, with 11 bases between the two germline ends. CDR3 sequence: CASSEYGRDTDTQYF. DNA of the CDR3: TGTGCCAGCAGTGAATACGGGCGGGACACAGATACGCAGTATTTT.

CDR3 in amino acids: CASSGRLAGLQETQYF. The CDR3 DNA is TGTGCCAGCAGTGGGAGACTAGCGGGACTACAAGAGACCCAGTACTTC. The rearrangement uses TRBV6-1 and TRBJ2-5; 11 bases are a match to TRBD2. The junction had 6 bases not matched to a gene; V was cut back by 4 bases and J by 2 bases. Germline CDR1 and CDR2: MNHNS and SASEGT. This CDR3 contains 16 residues.

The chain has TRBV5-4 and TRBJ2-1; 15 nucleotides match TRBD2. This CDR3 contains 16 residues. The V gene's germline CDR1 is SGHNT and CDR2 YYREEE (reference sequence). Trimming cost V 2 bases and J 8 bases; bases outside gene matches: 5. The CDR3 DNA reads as TGTGCCAGCAGCTTTGGACTAGCGGGAGGGGAGGATGAGCAGTTCTTC. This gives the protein CASSFGLAGGEDEQFF.

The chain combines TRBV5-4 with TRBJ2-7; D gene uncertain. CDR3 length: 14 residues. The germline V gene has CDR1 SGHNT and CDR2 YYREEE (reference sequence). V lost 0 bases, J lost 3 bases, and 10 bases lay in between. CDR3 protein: CASSLERLNYEQYF. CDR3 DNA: TGTGCCAGCAGCTTGGAGCGACTGAACTACGAGCAGTACTTC. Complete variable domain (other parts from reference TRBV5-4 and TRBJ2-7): ETGVTQSPTHLIKTRGQQVTLRCSSQSGHNTVSWYQQALGQGPQFIFQYYREEENGRGNFPPRFSGLQFPNYSSELNVNALELDDSALYLCASSLERLNYEQYFGPGTRLTVT.